These T cell receptor beta chains were read from a single sample in a study of control samples from healthy donors and cancer patients. Libraries were prepared by immunoSEQ multiplex PCR; TCRdb keeps only in-frame clonotypes and omits some of them. The table has tens of thousands of clones, 90% to 95% seen once. Sequenced sample: PBMCs. These receptors were taken from a man in his forties or fifties with lung cancer. CDR3s include the opening cysteine and the closing phenylalanine or tryptophan. A D gene is named only where the DNA matches it firmly. Expanded clones get a size class; other rows say once, few or many, or leave the size out.

clone_size	v_call	j_call	d_call	cdr3_aa	cdr3_nt
-	TRBV4-1	TRBJ1-1	-	CASSPAGLAEAFF	TGCGCCAGCAGCCCCGCCGGCCTGGCGGAAGCTTTCTTT
-	TRBV6-6	TRBJ1-6	-	CASLIAAAGSLHF	TGTGCCAGCCTCATCGCGGCTGCCGGGTCCCTCCACTTT
-	TRBV7-9	TRBJ2-1	-	CASSLVGNEQFF	TGTGCCAGCAGCTTAGTGGGTAATGAGCAGTTCTTC
-	TRBV4-1	TRBJ2-1	TRBD1	CASSHPTGQGIVSEQFF	TGCGCCAGCAGCCATCCTACCGGACAGGGGATTGTTAGTGAGCAGTTCTTC
-	TRBV7-9	TRBJ1-2	-	CASSFGQGLGYTF	TGTGCCAGCAGCTTCGGGCAGGGGCTTGGCTACACCTTC
-	TRBV7-3	TRBJ2-1	TRBD2	CASSRGGDYNEQFF	TGTGCCAGCAGCCGCGGGGGTGACTACAATGAGCAGTTCTTC
-	TRBV15	TRBJ2-7	-	CATSRDPGTNYEQYF	TGTGCCACCAGCAGAGACCCCGGGACAAACTACGAGCAGTACTTC
-	TRBV6-5	TRBJ2-7	-	CASSKDGTSYEQYF	TGTGCCAGCAGCAAGGACGGGACCTCCTACGAGCAGTACTTC
-	TRBV14	TRBJ1-1	-	CASSQGRSDYTEAFF	TGTGCCAGCAGCCAGGGGAGATCTGATTACACTGAAGCTTTCTTT
-	TRBV7-2	TRBJ2-2	-	CASSGGTANTGELFF	TGTGCCAGCAGCGGCGGGACGGCGAACACCGGGGAGCTGTTTTTT
once	TRBV27	TRBJ1-1	-	CASSLVTGEAFF	TGTGCCAGCAGTTTGGTGACAGGTGAAGCTTTCTTT
-	TRBV20-1	TRBJ1-2	-	CSASRNYGYTF	TGCAGTGCGAGTAGGAACTATGGCTACACCTTC
-	TRBV7-2	TRBJ2-5	-	CASSLSNIQETQYF	TGTGCCAGCAGCTTATCTAACATACAAGAGACCCAGTACTTC
-	TRBV5-1	TRBJ2-1	TRBD2	CASSQAGTSGGPNEQFF	TGCGCCAGCAGCCAAGCCGGGACTAGCGGGGGGCCCAATGAGCAGTTCTTC
few	TRBV7-3	TRBJ2-7	-	CASSLDSLSEQYF	TGTGCCAGCAGCCTGGACAGCCTAAGCGAGCAGTACTTC
-	TRBV7-2	TRBJ2-2	-	CASSLYREGTGELFF	TGTGCCAGCAGCTTATACCGAGAAGGGACCGGGGAGCTGTTTTTT
-	TRBV5-4	TRBJ1-4	TRBD1	CASSLSRQGNEKLFF	TGTGCCAGCAGCTTATCGAGACAGGGTAATGAAAAACTGTTTTTT
-	TRBV2	TRBJ1-1	-	CASSSIRQATEAFF	TGTGCCAGCAGTTCAATCCGACAGGCCACTGAAGCTTTCTTT
-	TRBV28	TRBJ2-2	TRBD2	CASSPSAGGIPGELFF	TGTGCCAGCAGCCCCTCGGCGGGGGGGATCCCCGGGGAGCTGTTTTTT
-	TRBV30	TRBJ1-1	-	CAWAGGGGEAFF	TGTGCCTGGGCCGGGGGCGGGGGTGAAGCTTTCTTT
few	TRBV7-3	TRBJ2-1	-	CASSLNNNEQFF	TGTGCCAGCAGCTTAAACAACAATGAGCAGTTCTTC
-	TRBV9	TRBJ1-2	-	CASSVGTEDYGYTF	TGTGCCAGCAGCGTAGGGACAGAAGACTATGGCTACACCTTC
-	TRBV6-1	TRBJ1-2	-	CASSERTSYGYTF	TGTGCCAGCAGTGAAAGGACATCCTATGGCTACACCTTC
-	TRBV7-2	TRBJ1-3	-	CASSLVLPAGGNTIYF	TGTGCCAGCAGCTTAGTACTTCCCGCGGGCGGAAACACCATATATTTT
-	TRBV28	TRBJ2-5	TRBD1	CASSLGQAQETQYF	TGTGCCAGCAGTTTGGGACAGGCACAAGAGACCCAGTACTTC
-	TRBV9	TRBJ1-4	-	CASSPRQGPEKLFF	TGTGCCAGCAGCCCCCGGCAGGGTCCCGAAAAACTGTTTTTT
-	TRBV6-5	TRBJ1-6	TRBD1	CASSYSNDRASPLHF	TGTGCCAGCAGTTACTCAAATGACAGGGCCTCACCCCTCCACTTT
-	TRBV7-3	TRBJ2-6	-	CASSLMAPTFTGANVLTF	TGTGCCAGCAGCTTAATGGCCCCGACGTTCACTGGGGCCAACGTCCTGACTTTC
few	TRBV30	TRBJ2-4	-	CAWSSPRVAKNIQYF	TGTGCCTGGAGTAGCCCGAGGGTGGCCAAAAACATTCAGTACTTC
-	TRBV7-9	TRBJ2-7	-	CASSLIRIEQYF	TGTGCCAGCAGCTTAATACGGATCGAGCAGTACTTC
-	TRBV5-6	TRBJ2-7	-	CASSHRPRRYEQYF	TGTGCCAGCAGCCACAGGCCTCGGCGATACGAGCAGTACTTC
-	TRBV11-2	TRBJ1-2	-	CASSPRLGLTDNYGYTF	TGTGCCAGCAGCCCGCGGTTGGGTTTAACGGATAACTATGGCTACACCTTC
-	TRBV15	TRBJ1-1	TRBD1	CATGQGAVNTEAFF	TGTGCCACGGGACAGGGGGCGGTGAACACTGAAGCTTTCTTT
-	TRBV28	TRBJ1-2	-	CASILRGEVYGYTF	TGTGCCAGCATTCTTCGGGGGGAAGTGTATGGCTACACCTTC
once	TRBV5-1	TRBJ2-3	-	CASSLAVTTDTQYF	TGCGCCAGCAGCTTGGCCGTCACCACAGATACGCAGTATTTT
-	TRBV7-9	TRBJ1-3	-	CASSSSGVKRDTIYF	TGTGCCAGCAGCTCCTCAGGGGTCAAGCGAGACACCATATATTTT
-	TRBV6-5	TRBJ2-1	-	CASSSTRRGLYNEQFF	TGTGCCAGCAGTTCTACAAGGAGAGGGCTCTACAATGAGCAGTTCTTC
-	TRBV29-1	TRBJ2-3	TRBD1	CSGGQGRTDTQYF	TGCAGCGGGGGACAGGGACGCACAGATACGCAGTATTTT
-	TRBV19	TRBJ2-2	-	CASSAPEGTGELFF	TGTGCCAGTAGTGCGCCTGAGGGCACCGGGGAGCTGTTTTTT
-	TRBV5-1	TRBJ2-3	-	CASSFQQGGSDTQYF	TGCGCCAGCAGCTTTCAACAGGGGGGGTCAGATACGCAGTATTTT
-	TRBV7-2	TRBJ1-2	-	CASRDSKVRLYTF	TGTGCCAGCAGAGACAGCAAGGTCCGTCTCTACACCTTC
-	TRBV7-8	TRBJ2-5	TRBD2	CASSYLPGTRRETQYF	TGTGCCAGCAGCTACCTACCCGGGACTAGACGTGAGACCCAGTACTTC
once	TRBV5-5	TRBJ1-5	-	CASSSSPGSNQPQHF	TGTGCCAGCAGCTCGTCTCCGGGAAGCAATCAGCCCCAGCATTTT
-	TRBV5-1	TRBJ1-4	TRBD1	CASERGDRDGEKLFF	TGCGCCAGCGAACGGGGCGACAGGGATGGAGAAAAACTGTTTTTT
-	TRBV29-1	TRBJ1-6	-	CSAGEAGNSPLHF	TGCAGCGCCGGGGAAGCGGGGAATTCACCCCTCCACTTT